What follows are 22 T cell receptor beta chains derived from one specimen sequenced in a study of cytomegalovirus exposure and HLA in healthy donors. Primers included in the PCR were 60 Vbeta and 13 Jbeta primers. Only in-frame clones appear in the TCRdb table, and some are missing; sequencing was by immunoSEQ multiplex PCR. The sample lists about 130,000 clones; about 70% were seen once. The sample comprised PBMCs. Receptors originate from a woman between 55 and 75 years old in good health and CMV-seropositive.

The rearrangement uses TRBV7-9 and TRBJ1-1; D possibly corresponds to TRBD1 (6 bases). V lost 5 bases and J lost 5, with 15 bases in between. Germline V gene sequence: CDR1 SEHNR, CDR2 FQNEAQ (reference sequence). The CDR3 length is 14 residues. CDR3 nucleotide sequence: TGTGCCAGCAGCCCCGGAGGGGGGGGGACTGAAGCTTTCTTT. It specifies CASSPGGGGTEAFF.

The J gene is TRBJ2-2, the V gene TRBV7-2, with D possibly TRBD2 on 5 matching bases. Germline CDR1 SGHTA, CDR2 FQGNSA. Trimming cost V 5 bases and J 6 bases, with 7 bases left between them. This CDR3 is 12 amino acids long. This chain's CDR3 is CASSVGAGELFF. The CDR3 region has the DNA TGTGCCAGCAGCGTGGGAGCCGGGGAGCTGTTTTTT.

The rearrangement links TRBV18 to TRBJ2-7; 10 positions match TRBD1. J was trimmed by 3 bases and V by 5 bases; bases with no gene match: 7. Looked up from germline, CDR1 is KGHSH and CDR2 is LQKENI. This CDR3 comprises 15 residues. The CDR3 reads CASSAGTGVGYEQYF. As DNA, the CDR3 is TGTGCCAGCTCAGCCGGGACAGGGGTGGGCTACGAGCAGTACTTC.

J is TRBJ1-1 and V is TRBV5-4, with D possibly matching TRBD1 (6 bases). Germline loops: CDR1 SGHNT, CDR2 YYREEE (reference sequence). V gave up 0 bases and J gave up 7 bases, with 16 bases separating them. This CDR3 spans 15 amino acids. CDR3 residues: CASSLDRVGSDEAFF. The CDR3 nucleotides are TGTGCCAGCAGCTTGGACAGGGTCGGATCCGATGAAGCTTTCTTT.

The chain joins TRBV28 to TRBJ1-2, with a weak D call TRBD1 (5 bases). The CDR3 contains 11 residues. The germline V and J ends were trimmed by 7 bases and 5 bases, with 8 bases remaining between them. CDR1 is MDHEN, CDR2 SYDVKM, per germline. CDR3 bases: TGTGCCAGCACCGGGACTTATGGCTACACCTTC. It is translated as CASTGTYGYTF.

The genes are TRBV11-2 and TRBJ1-4; 8 bases match TRBD1. The CDR3 loop spans 14 amino acids. The junction had 3 bases not matched to a gene; V was cut back by 1 base and J by 8 bases. CDR1 SGHAT and CDR2 FQNNGV come from the germline V gene. CDR3 sequence (DNA): TGTGCCAGCAGCTTAGGACAGGGGAGAGAAAAACTGTTTTTT. It yields the protein CASSLGQGREKLFF.

The chain joins TRBV9 to TRBJ2-1; D is perhaps TRBD1 (5 bases). Trimming stripped 2 bases from V and 2 bases from J, with 11 bases between. Germline values: CDR1 SGDLS, CDR2 YYNGEE. The CDR3 spans 15 residues. The CDR3 reads CASSVGPDPYNEQFF. DNA for the CDR3: TGTGCCAGCAGCGTGGGGCCCGACCCCTACAATGAGCAGTTCTTC.

The rearrangement joins TRBV5-1 to TRBJ2-5; 8 bases match TRBD2. This CDR3 has 15 amino acids. Unmatched junction bases numbered 7, after V lost 1 base and J lost 5 bases. CDR1 is SGHRS, CDR2 YFSETQ, per germline. The CDR3 coding sequence is TGCGCCAGCAGCTTGTCGGGCGGGGGGATGGAGACCCAGTACTTC. Protein sequence: CASSLSGGGMETQYF.

The rearrangement links TRBV18 to TRBJ2-6; 8 nucleotides align to TRBD1. The CDR3 has 18 residues. The V gene's germline CDR1 is KGHSH and CDR2 LQKENI. Trimming took 2 bases from V and 0 from J; bases not matched to a gene: 6. In nucleotides, the CDR3 is TGTGCCAGCTCACCAGGGACAGGCAGCACCTCTGGGGCCAACGTCCTGACTTTC. This gives the protein CASSPGTGSTSGANVLTF. Filled out from reference TRBV18 and TRBJ2-6, the complete variable domain reads NAGVMQNPRHLVRRRGQEARLRCSPMKGHSHVYWYRQLPEEGLKFMVYLQKENIIDESGMPKERFSAEFPKEGPSILRIQQVVRGDSAAYFCASSPGTGSTSGANVLTFGAGSRLTVL.

This clone was counted once. This chain connects TRBV25-1 to TRBJ1-4; 9 bases match TRBD1. The germline gives CDR1 MGHDK, CDR2 SYGVNS. The CDR3 has 14 amino acids. The trim removed 5 bases at V and 8 bases at J, leaving 6 bases unmatched. The CDR3 DNA is TGTGCCAGCAGTCGGACAGGGGTTGGAGAAAAACTGTTTTTT. Translation gives CASSRTGVGEKLFF.

The V gene is TRBV11-2, the J gene TRBJ1-4, with D possibly TRBD1 on 5 matching bases. This CDR3 is 14 amino acids long. Trimming pared 5 bases from V and 5 bases from J, leaving 12 bases between. Germline V gene lookup returns CDR1 SGHAT and CDR2 FQNNGV. CDR3 sequence (DNA): TGTGCCAGCAGCCTCCGAAGGGGAAATGAAAAACTGTTTTTT. This gives the protein CASSLRRGNEKLFF.

The chain couples TRBV18 to TRBJ1-3; D unclear. CDR1 and CDR2 from the germline V gene are KGHSH and LQKENI. With 1 base removed from V and 1 base from J, the gap between germline ends came to 20 bases. This CDR3 spans 19 amino acids. The CDR3 reads CASSPRAGLEGASGNTIYF. CDR3 nucleotides: TGTGCCAGCTCACCACGTGCTGGGTTGGAGGGCGCGTCTGGAAACACCATATATTTT.

The chain joins TRBV4-1 to TRBJ1-4, with D perhaps TRBD1 (5 bases). V lost 1 base, J lost 8 bases, and 14 bases lay in between. CDR3 length equals 15 residues. CDR1 and CDR2 (germline): MGHRA, YSYEKL. The CDR3 loop reads CASSQAGGVREKLFF. The CDR3 DNA follows: TGCGCCAGCAGCCAAGCCGGAGGGGTTCGGGAAAAACTGTTTTTT.

The rearrangement links TRBV2 to TRBJ2-7, with D perhaps matching TRBD1 (6 bases). Germline assignment: CDR1 SNHLY and CDR2 FYNNEI. The CDR3 runs 13 residues. The V and J ends lost 6 bases and 0 bases respectively, with 9 bases between them. CDR3 DNA: TGTGCCAGCAGGGGGGACACCTCCTACGAGCAGTACTTC. This sequence encodes CASRGDTSYEQYF.

The V and J genes are TRBV5-1 and TRBJ2-2; D is possibly TRBD1 (5 bases). Germline CDR1 SGHRS, CDR2 YFSETQ. The CDR3 is 14 residues long. Trimming pared 6 bases from V and 0 bases from J, leaving 9 bases between. DNA for the CDR3: TGCGCCAGCACAGAAGGGGCGAACACCGGGGAGCTGTTTTTT. This translates into CASTEGANTGELFF.

The chain joins TRBV5-1 to TRBJ2-5; TRBD2 matches 15 bases. The germline gives CDR1 SGHRS, CDR2 YFSETQ. The length of the CDR3 is 18 residues. V lost 4 bases and J lost 0; bases outside the gene matches: 7. CDR3 in DNA: TGCGCCAGCAGCCCGGGGGGACTAGCGGGGGGCCACCAAGAGACCCAGTACTTC. As protein: CASSPGGLAGGHQETQYF.

The chain links TRBV2 to TRBJ1-1; unclear D gene. The CDR3 runs 15 residues. Germline CDR1 and CDR2: SNHLY and FYNNEI. V gave up 7 bases and J gave up 2 bases, with 17 bases separating them. The CDR3 nucleotides are TGTGCCAGCACCCTTGAACCTACGGGAAACACTGAAGCTTTCTTT. This codes for CASTLEPTGNTEAFF.

This rearrangement joins TRBV6-1 to TRBJ2-7; a possible D gene is TRBD1 (5 bases). Per germline, CDR1 MNHNS and CDR2 SASEGT. This CDR3 spans 12 amino acids. V lost 7 bases and J 2 bases, leaving 9 bases between the germline ends. CDR3 in DNA: TGTGCCAGCAACAGGATCGCCTACGAGCAGTACTTC. Translation gives CASNRIAYEQYF.

The chain recombines TRBV10-1 with TRBJ1-1; 10 nucleotides agree with TRBD1. V dropped 2 bases and J dropped 14; count of bases not matched to a gene: 14. The CDR3 is 15 amino acids. Germline V gene data show CDR1 as WNHNN and CDR2 as SYGVQD (reference sequence). The CDR3 DNA is TGCGCCAGCAGTGAGCCCTATTCCCGGGACAGGGGCCAGTTCTTT. It codes for CASSEPYSRDRGQFF.

The gene calls are TRBV6-6 and TRBJ1-2, with 7 bases that match TRBD1. Germline V lookup: CDR1 MNHNY, CDR2 SVGAGI (reference sequence). V shed 6 bases and J 8 bases; nucleotides not matched to a gene: 9. This CDR3 has 13 amino acids. The CDR3 loop reads CASSPGGLSGYTF. As DNA, the CDR3 is TGTGCCAGCAGCCCAGGGGGACTCAGCGGCTACACCTTC.

This chain uses TRBV2 with TRBJ1-2; D uncertain. The CDR3 is 15 amino acids. V dropped 6 bases and J dropped 3 bases, with 17 bases sitting between them. CDR1 and CDR2 (germline): SNHLY, FYNNEI. CDR3 loop: CASRKETGFYYGYTF. The CDR3 nucleotides read TGTGCCAGCAGAAAGGAGACGGGGTTTTACTATGGCTACACCTTC.

The chain uses TRBV13 and TRBJ1-1, with D possibly TRBD1 on 5 matching bases. The CDR3 length is 15 residues. Trimming removed 5 bases at V and 2 bases at J, with 15 bases between. CDR1 is PRHDT, CDR2 FYEKMQ, per germline (reference sequence). As DNA, the CDR3 is TGTGCCAGCAGCCTTACAACAGGAAGAAACACTGAAGCTTTCTTT. Its protein product is CASSLTTGRNTEAFF.